The 20 T cell receptor beta chains below all came from one sample that was sequenced in a study of identical twins' blood T cells. TCRdb reprocessed the 5' RACE reads via MiXCR and lists one record per CDR3 protein. The repertoire consists of fewer than 450,000 distinct CDR3 sequences, with approximately 30% occurring once and the leading ten covering about 6.1%. Sequences were obtained from PBMCs. The receptors come from a woman aged 18 to 49 in good health.

This clonotype was recorded many times. The rearrangement uses TRBV9 and TRBJ1-2, with D perhaps TRBD1 (6 bases). This CDR3 region has 14 residues. The germline V gene encodes CDR1 SGDLS and CDR2 YYNGEE. Trimming took 2 bases from V and 8 from J, leaving 16 bases between them. The CDR3 DNA follows: TGTGCCAGCAGCGTGGGAATACAGGGTGGAGGCTACACCTTC. Its protein product is CASSVGIQGGGYTF.

A few counts support this clonotype. This sequence joins TRBV6-5 and TRBJ2-6; possibly TRBD1 or TRBD2 for D (6 bases each). CDR3 size: 15 residues. Per germline, CDR1 MNHEY and CDR2 SVGAGI. The V gene lost 7 bases and the J gene lost 1 base, with 11 bases spanning the gap. CDR3 in amino acids: CASKTGTSGANVLTF. The CDR3 bases are TGTGCCAGCAAAACAGGGACTTCTGGGGCCAACGTCCTGACTTTC.

The chain is built from TRBV14 and TRBJ2-1; D gene ambiguous. V lost 0 bases and J lost 3, with 9 bases in between. Germline V gene sequence: CDR1 SGHDN, CDR2 FVKESK. The length of the CDR3 is 15 residues. The CDR3 region has the DNA TGTGCCAGCAGCCAAGATTGGAAGAACTACAATGAGCAGTTCTTC. Translated: CASSQDWKNYNEQFF. Full variable domain (remainder filled in from reference TRBV14 and TRBJ2-1): EAGVTQFPSHSVIEKGQTVTLRCDPISGHDNLYWYRRVMGKEIKFLLHFVKESKQDESGMPNNRFLAERTGGTYSTLKVQPAELEDSGVYFCASSQDWKNYNEQFFGPGTRLTVL.

The chain combines TRBV7-8 with TRBJ2-3; D is ambiguous. There are 14 residues in the CDR3. Germline-derived CDR1 and CDR2 are SGHVS and FQNEAQ. V dropped 5 bases and J dropped 0 bases, with 9 bases sitting between them. CDR3 nucleotide sequence: TGTGCCAGCAGCCACTTGGGGAGCACAGATACGCAGTATTTT. Translating it yields CASSHLGSTDTQYF. Combining the CDR3 with reference TRBV7-8 and TRBJ2-3 gives the whole variable domain GAGVSQSPRYKVAKRGQDVALRCDPISGHVSLFWYQQALGQGPEFLTYFQNEAQLDKSGLPSDRFFAERPEGSVSTLKIQRTQQEDSAVYLCASSHLGSTDTQYFGPGTRLTVL.

The chain links TRBV7-9 to TRBJ1-4; D may be TRBD1 (5 bases). The CDR3 is 14 amino acids. With 7 bases removed from V and 8 bases from J, the gap between germline ends came to 17 bases. Germline V gives CDR1 SEHNR, CDR2 FQNEAQ (reference sequence). CDR3 coding DNA: TGTGCCAGCAACCCTGCCGATGAGGGGGAAAAACTGTTTTTT. It codes for CASNPADEGEKLFF.

This chain uses TRBV5-4 with TRBJ2-1; D gene unclear. Trimming left V 2 bases short and J 0 bases short, with 9 bases between. Germline V CDR1 and CDR2: SGHNT, YYREEE (reference sequence). This CDR3 comprises 15 residues. Here the CDR3 DNA reads TGTGCCAGCAGCTTAACCAGAGGCTCCTACAATGAGCAGTTCTTC. Translation gives CASSLTRGSYNEQFF.

The chain carries TRBV27 and TRBJ1-1, with D unresolved. The CDR3 contains 15 residues. The germline V and J ends were trimmed by 1 base and 0 bases, with 9 bases remaining between them. Germline values: CDR1 MNHEY, CDR2 SMNVEV (reference sequence). This chain's CDR3 is CASSLFGRMNTEAFF. The CDR3 coding sequence is TGTGCCAGCAGTTTATTCGGCCGAATGAACACTGAAGCTTTCTTT.

This chain's CDR3 is CASRTGGDQPQHF. The CDR3 region has the DNA TGTGCCAGCAGAACAGGGGGCGATCAGCCCCAGCATTTT. This chain uses TRBV6-2 or TRBV6-3 with TRBJ1-5, with 9 bases matching TRBD1. The length of the CDR3 is 13 residues. The trim removed 6 bases at V and 5 bases at J, leaving 2 bases unmatched. Germline assignment: CDR1 MNHEY and CDR2 SVGEGT.

In this sample, this clonotype turned up a few times. The chain recombines TRBV3-1 with TRBJ2-3, with 7 bases lining up with TRBD1. The junction had 5 bases not matched to a gene; V was cut back by 1 base and J by 4 bases. Looked up from germline, CDR1 is LGHDT and CDR2 is YNNKEL (reference sequence). There are 15 residues in the CDR3. The chain's CDR3 is CASSQADRAADTQYF. CDR3 in DNA: TGTGCCAGCAGCCAAGCTGACAGGGCGGCAGATACGCAGTATTTT.

This clonotype has only a few counts. The chain combines TRBV11-2 with TRBJ2-1, with D possibly TRBD2 on 6 matching bases. V lost 5 bases and J 8 bases, leaving 16 bases between the germline ends. CDR3 length equals 14 residues. From germline, CDR1 is SGHAT and CDR2 FQNNGV. Here the CDR3 reads CASSPHPRDYEQFF. CDR3 sequence (DNA): TGTGCCAGCAGCCCCCACCCCAGGGACTATGAGCAGTTCTTC.

The rearrangement joins TRBV20-1 to TRBJ1-4; D possibly corresponds to TRBD1 (5 bases). The V gene's germline CDR1 is DFQATT and CDR2 SNEGSKA (reference sequence). The CDR3 contains 13 residues. V gave up 6 bases and J gave up 5 bases, with 13 bases separating them. DNA for the CDR3: TGCAGTGCCCGGACCGGGGGGAATGAAAAACTGTTTTTT. The encoded protein is CSARTGGNEKLFF.

There are a few counts of this clonotype. The chain carries TRBV27 and TRBJ1-5, with D possibly being TRBD1 (5 bases). Deletions cut 5 bases from V and 3 bases from J, with 20 bases between. Germline CDR1 MNHEY, CDR2 SMNVEV (reference sequence). This CDR3 comprises 17 residues. CDR3 sequence: CASSLRGGRRINQPQHF. The CDR3 nucleotides read TGTGCCAGCAGTCTAAGGGGCGGACGGAGGATCAATCAGCCCCAGCATTTT.

V is TRBV27 and J is TRBJ1-2, with TRBD1 matching over 7 bases. This CDR3 spans 15 amino acids. The V segment lost 7 bases and the J segment 3 bases; nucleotides outside the gene matches: 11. Germline V gene data show CDR1 as MNHEY and CDR2 as SMNVEV (reference sequence). As DNA, the CDR3 is TGTGCCAGCACTACGAGACAGGGCCCTCACTATGGCTACACCTTC. Protein product: CASTTRQGPHYGYTF.

The DNA of the CDR3 is TGCAGCGTCGGACAGCCCAAAAACATTCAGTACTTC. It encodes CSVGQPKNIQYF. The V gene is TRBV29-1, the J gene TRBJ2-4; possible D gene TRBD1, 6 bases. Germline assignment: CDR1 SQVTM and CDR2 ANQGSEA. Trimming left V 6 bases short and J 2 bases short, with 8 bases between. The CDR3 consists of 12 residues.

The chain couples TRBV5-5 to TRBJ2-7, with no clear D. The CDR3 runs to 14 residues. The germline gives CDR1 SGHKS, CDR2 YYEKEE (reference sequence). Trimming took 0 bases from V and 1 from J, leaving 8 bases between them. Here the CDR3 DNA reads TGTGCCAGCAGCTTGGAGTGGGGATCCTACGAGCAGTACTTC. Its translation: CASSLEWGSYEQYF.

V usage is TRBV10-3 and J usage is TRBJ2-1, with TRBD1 as a possible D gene (6 bases). The CDR3 runs to 16 residues. V dropped 2 bases and J dropped 10 bases, with 21 bases sitting between them. Per the germline V gene, CDR1 is ENHRY and CDR2 is SYGVKD. The DNA for the CDR3 is TGTGCCATCAGTGAGAGGCCCCCCCGCGACACAGGGGAGCAGTTCTTC. The encoded protein is CAISERPPRDTGEQFF.

The sample holds a few counts of this clonotype. The V call is TRBV6-2 or TRBV6-3, the J call TRBJ2-1; D is perhaps TRBD2 (6 bases). The CDR3 runs to 15 residues. V was clipped by 6 bases and J by 7 bases, with 19 bases between them. Looked up from germline, CDR1 is MNHEY and CDR2 is SVGEGT. The CDR3 DNA follows: TGTGCCAGCAGGGACTTCCGGGACTGGCAGAATGAGCAGTTCTTC. The encoded protein is CASRDFRDWQNEQFF.

This chain connects TRBV7-2 to TRBJ2-1; 8 nucleotides align to TRBD2. From germline, CDR1 is SGHTA and CDR2 FQGNSA. V was pared by 1 base and J by 5 bases, with 13 bases of the junction left unmatched. This CDR3 is built from 18 residues. The CDR3 coding sequence is TGTGCCAGCAGCTTAGACTTGAAAGCACTAGCGGCTCACAATGAGCAGTTCTTC. Amino acid sequence: CASSLDLKALAAHNEQFF.

The chain combines TRBV7-9 with TRBJ2-6; D ambiguous. Per germline, CDR1 SEHNR and CDR2 FQNEAQ (reference sequence). The CDR3 length is 17 residues. V lost 11 bases, J lost 0 bases, and 20 bases lay in between. The CDR3 spells CAAHKGTLTSGANVLTF. CDR3 sequence (DNA): TGTGCCGCCCATAAAGGAACACTTACCTCTGGGGCCAACGTCCTGACTTTC.

In this sample, this clonotype turned up once. A read error is possible here, since a much larger clone lies one base away. The chain carries TRBV20-1 and TRBJ1-5; perhaps TRBD1 as D (6 bases). Per germline, CDR1 DFQATT and CDR2 SNEGSKA (reference sequence). This CDR3 is built from 12 residues. The CDR3 DNA is TGCAGTGCAGGACAGAACAATCATCCCCAGCATTTT. This encodes CSAGQNNHPQHF.